This T cell receptor (beta chain) was recorded in a study of post-analysis software for immune sequencing data. This clonotype was seen more than once but under ten times. Its target is unknown. Study outcomes and limitations: Roughly five TRBV segments, including TRBV5-6, TRBV5-1 and TRBV20-1, were more frequent in patients than controls. Normalized Chao1 diversity was significantly reduced in patients versus controls.

The TCR beta cDNA libraries contained unique molecular identifiers. TCRdb re-analysed the PCR reads in MiXCR, keeping a single row per CDR3 protein. The sample holds approximately 730,000 distinct CDR3 sequences, under 60% seen once. The V gene's germline CDR1 is MGHRA and CDR2 YSYEKL. The V end lost 0 bases, the J end lost 2 bases, and 11 bases lay between the germline ends. The CDR3 extends over 16 amino acids. Input material: blood. The V gene is TRBV4-1, the J gene TRBJ1-5; D unclear. The receptor comes from a girl aged 10 to 17 with multiple sclerosis. The CDR3 DNA reads as TGCGCCAGCAGCCAAGATGAGGAGATAGGCAATCAGCCCCAGCATTTT. This sequence encodes CASSQDEEIGNQPQHF.